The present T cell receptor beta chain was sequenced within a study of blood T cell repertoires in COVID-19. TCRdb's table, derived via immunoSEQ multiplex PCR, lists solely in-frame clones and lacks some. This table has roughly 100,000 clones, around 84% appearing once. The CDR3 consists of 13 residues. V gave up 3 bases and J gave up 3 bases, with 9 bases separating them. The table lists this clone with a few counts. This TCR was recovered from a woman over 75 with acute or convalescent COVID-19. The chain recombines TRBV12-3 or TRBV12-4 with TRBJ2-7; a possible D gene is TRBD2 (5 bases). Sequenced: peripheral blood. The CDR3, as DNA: TGTGCCAGCAGTTTTCTCGGGATCTACGAGCAGTACTTC. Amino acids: CASSFLGIYEQYF.